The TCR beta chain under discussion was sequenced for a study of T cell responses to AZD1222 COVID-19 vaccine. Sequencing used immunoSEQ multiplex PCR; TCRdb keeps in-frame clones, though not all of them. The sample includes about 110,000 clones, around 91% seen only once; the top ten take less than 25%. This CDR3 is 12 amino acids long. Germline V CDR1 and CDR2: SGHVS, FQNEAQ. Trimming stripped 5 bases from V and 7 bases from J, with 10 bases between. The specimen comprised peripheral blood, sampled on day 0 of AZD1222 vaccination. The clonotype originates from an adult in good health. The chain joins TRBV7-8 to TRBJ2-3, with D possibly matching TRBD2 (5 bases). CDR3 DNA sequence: TGTGCCAGCAGCCCCCAGCGGTATACGCAGTATTTT. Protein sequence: CASSPQRYTQYF. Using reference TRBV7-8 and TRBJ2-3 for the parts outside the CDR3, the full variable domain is GAGVSQSPRYKVAKRGQDVALRCDPISGHVSLFWYQQALGQGPEFLTYFQNEAQLDKSGLPSDRFFAERPEGSVSTLKIQRTQQEDSAVYLCASSPQRYTQYFGPGTRLTVL.